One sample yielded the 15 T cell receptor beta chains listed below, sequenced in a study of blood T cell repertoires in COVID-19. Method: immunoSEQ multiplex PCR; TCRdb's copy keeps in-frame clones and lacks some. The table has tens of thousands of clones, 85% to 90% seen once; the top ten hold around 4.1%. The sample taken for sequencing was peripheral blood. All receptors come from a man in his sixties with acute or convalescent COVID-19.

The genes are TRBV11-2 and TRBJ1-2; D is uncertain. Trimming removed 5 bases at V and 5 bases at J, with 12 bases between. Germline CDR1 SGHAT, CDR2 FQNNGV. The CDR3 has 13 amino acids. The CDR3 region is CASSPSAGYGYTF. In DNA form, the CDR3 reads TGTGCCAGCAGCCCCTCGGCGGGGTATGGCTACACCTTC.

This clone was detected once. Written as DNA, the CDR3 is TGTGCCAGCAGCTTAAGGTGGGGAGGCGAGCAGTACTTC. Translated: CASSLRWGGEQYF. The gene calls are TRBV11-2 and TRBJ2-7; D might be TRBD2 (6 bases). Per germline, CDR1 SGHAT and CDR2 FQNNGV. V was pared by 2 bases and J by 6 bases, with 11 bases between. The CDR3 covers 13 residues.

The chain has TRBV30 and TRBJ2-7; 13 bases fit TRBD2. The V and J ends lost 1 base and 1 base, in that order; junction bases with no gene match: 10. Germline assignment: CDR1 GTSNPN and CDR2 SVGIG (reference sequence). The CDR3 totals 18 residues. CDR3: CAWSAGTSGKLLSYEQYF. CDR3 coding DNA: TGTGCCTGGAGTGCAGGGACTAGCGGGAAACTCTTATCCTACGAGCAGTACTTC.

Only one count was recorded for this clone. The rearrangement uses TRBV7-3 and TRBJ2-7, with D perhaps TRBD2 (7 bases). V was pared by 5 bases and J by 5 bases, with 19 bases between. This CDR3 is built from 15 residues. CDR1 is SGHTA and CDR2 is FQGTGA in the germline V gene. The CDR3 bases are TGTGCCAGCAGCCCCGGGGGGCCCTCTTTTGACGAGCAGTACTTC. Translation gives CASSPGGPSFDEQYF.

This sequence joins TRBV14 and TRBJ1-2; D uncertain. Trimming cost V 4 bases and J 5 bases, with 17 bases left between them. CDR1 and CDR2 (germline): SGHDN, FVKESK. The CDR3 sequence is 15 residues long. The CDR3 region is CASSLSGRTRYGYTF. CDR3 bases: TGTGCCAGCAGCCTGTCGGGCAGGACTCGATATGGCTACACCTTC.

As DNA, the CDR3 is TGTGCCAGCAGCTCCGCCTCACAGGGGGCGGCCACAGATACGCAGTATTTT. Encoded protein: CASSSASQGAATDTQYF. The chain joins TRBV13 to TRBJ2-3; 9 nucleotides line up with TRBD1. V dropped 4 bases and J dropped 2; count of bases not matched to a gene: 10. The germline V gene encodes CDR1 PRHDT and CDR2 FYEKMQ (reference sequence). The CDR3 contains 17 residues.

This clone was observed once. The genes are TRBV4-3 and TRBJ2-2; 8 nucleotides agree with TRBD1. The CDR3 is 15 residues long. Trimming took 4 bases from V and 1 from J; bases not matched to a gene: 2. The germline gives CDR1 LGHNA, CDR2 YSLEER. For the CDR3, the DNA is TGCGCCAGCAGCCTAGGACAGGGGAACACCGGGGAGCTGTTTTTT. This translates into CASSLGQGNTGELFF.

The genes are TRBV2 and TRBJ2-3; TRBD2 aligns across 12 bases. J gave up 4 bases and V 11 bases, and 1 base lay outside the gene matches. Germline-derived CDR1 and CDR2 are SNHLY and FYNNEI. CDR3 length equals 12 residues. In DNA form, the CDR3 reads TGTGCCTCTAGCGGGGGGGCAGATACGCAGTATTTT. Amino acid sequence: CASSGGADTQYF.

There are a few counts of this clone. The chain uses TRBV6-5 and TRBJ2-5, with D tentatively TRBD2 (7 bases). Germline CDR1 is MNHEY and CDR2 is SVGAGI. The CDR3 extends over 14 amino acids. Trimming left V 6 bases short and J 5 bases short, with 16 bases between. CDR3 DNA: TGTGCCAGCAGATCGACGGGGGGCGGGGAGACCCAGTACTTC. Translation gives CASRSTGGGETQYF.

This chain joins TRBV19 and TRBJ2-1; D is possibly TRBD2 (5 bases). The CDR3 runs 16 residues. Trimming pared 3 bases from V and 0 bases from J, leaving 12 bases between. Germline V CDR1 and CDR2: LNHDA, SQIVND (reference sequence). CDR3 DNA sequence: TGTGCCAGTAGTATGGCTAGCCTCAACTCCTACAATGAGCAGTTCTTC. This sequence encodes CASSMASLNSYNEQFF.

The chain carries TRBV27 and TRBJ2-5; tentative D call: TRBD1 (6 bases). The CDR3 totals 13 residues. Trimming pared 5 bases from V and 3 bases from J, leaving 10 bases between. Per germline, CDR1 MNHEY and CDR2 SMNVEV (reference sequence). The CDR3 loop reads CASSRRGKETQYF. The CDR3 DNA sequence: TGTGCCAGCAGTCGAAGGGGGAAAGAGACCCAGTACTTC.

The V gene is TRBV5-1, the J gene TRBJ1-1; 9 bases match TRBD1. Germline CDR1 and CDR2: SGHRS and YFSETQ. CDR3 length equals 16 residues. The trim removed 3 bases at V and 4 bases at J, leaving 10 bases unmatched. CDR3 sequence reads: CASSSSGTGLGTEAFF. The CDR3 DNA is TGCGCCAGCAGCTCCTCCGGGACAGGGTTGGGCACTGAAGCTTTCTTT.

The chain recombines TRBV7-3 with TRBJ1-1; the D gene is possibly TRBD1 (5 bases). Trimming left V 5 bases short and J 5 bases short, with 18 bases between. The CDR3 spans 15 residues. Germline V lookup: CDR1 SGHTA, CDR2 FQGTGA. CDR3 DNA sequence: TGTGCCAGCAGCGAAAAGGCCGGCAGGGTGACTGAAGCTTTCTTT. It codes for CASSEKAGRVTEAFF. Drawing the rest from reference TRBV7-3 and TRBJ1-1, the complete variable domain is GAGVSQTPSNKVTEKGKYVELRCDPISGHTALYWYRQSLGQGPEFLIYFQGTGAADDSGLPNDRFFAVRPEGSVSTLKIQRTERGDSAVYLCASSEKAGRVTEAFFGQGTRLTVV.

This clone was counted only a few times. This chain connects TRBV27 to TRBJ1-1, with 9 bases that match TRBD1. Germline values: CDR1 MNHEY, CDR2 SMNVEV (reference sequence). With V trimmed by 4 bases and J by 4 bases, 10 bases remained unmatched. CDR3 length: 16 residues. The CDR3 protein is CASSYGTGNVATEAFF. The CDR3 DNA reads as TGTGCCAGCAGTTATGGGACAGGGAATGTAGCCACTGAAGCTTTCTTT.

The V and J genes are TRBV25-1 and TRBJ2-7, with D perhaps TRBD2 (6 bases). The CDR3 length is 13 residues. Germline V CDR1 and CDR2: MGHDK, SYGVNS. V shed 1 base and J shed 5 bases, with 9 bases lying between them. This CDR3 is CASSEWGVNEQYF. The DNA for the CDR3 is TGTGCCAGCAGTGAATGGGGGGTGAACGAGCAGTACTTC.